This T cell receptor beta chain was observed in a study of blood T cell repertoires in COVID-19. Study-level information: Samples representing acute and convalescent COVID-19 were sourced from the United States, Italy and Spain.

As originally analysed: How many nucleated cells were present was estimated from reference gene primer amplification. The table came from immunoSEQ multiplex PCR; TCRdb's copy has only in-frame clones and leaves some out. The DNA gave D and trimming, while V, J and clone size come from that table. Of 150,000 to 200,000 clones in the sample, just under 85% were seen once. CDR3 size: 14 residues. V shed 1 base, J shed 2 bases, and the junction held 2 bases outside the gene matches. Germline CDR1 is SGDLS and CDR2 is YYNGEE. With regard to this clone: This specimen includes other DNA sequences encoding the same CDR3.

Sequences were obtained from peripheral blood. This chain links TRBV9 with TRBJ2-7; the match to TRBD2 covers 8 bases. The receptor's source is a woman older than 75 with acute or convalescent COVID-19. Written as DNA, the CDR3 is TGTGCCAGCAGCGTAACTAGCGGCCCCTACGAGCAGTACTTC. Residues: CASSVTSGPYEQYF.